The 27 T cell receptor beta chains below were found in one sample sequenced in a study of STAT3 mutations in large granular lymphocyte leukemia. Generated by immunoSEQ multiplex PCR, the TCRdb table keeps only in-frame clones and is missing some. The table includes 20,000 to 30,000 clones, around 93% detected once. Study findings and constraints: Every T-cell large granular lymphocyte leukemia patient had at least one immunodominant TCR beta clonotype.

The antigens these receptors bind are not known. The sequenced sample consisted of peripheral blood mononuclear cells. These receptors came from a man aged 35 to 55 with T-cell large granular lymphocyte leukemia. Some clones in this sample may be carry-over from other donors' samples.

This chain connects TRBV6-5 to TRBJ1-5; D not resolved. V was shortened by 2 bases and J by 3 bases, with 5 bases between the two germline ends. The CDR3 sequence is 13 residues long. Germline-derived CDR1 and CDR2 are MNHEY and SVGAGI. The CDR3 reads CASSYRDNQPQHF. For the CDR3, the DNA is TGTGCCAGCAGTTACAGGGACAATCAGCCCCAGCATTTT.

The chain combines TRBV18 with TRBJ2-1, with D maybe TRBD1 (6 bases). CDR1 and CDR2 (germline): KGHSH, LQKENI. This CDR3 is 16 amino acids long. The V end lost 0 bases, the J end lost 12 bases, and 21 bases lay between the germline ends. The CDR3 DNA sequence: TGTGCCAGCTCACCACCGTCCCAGGGGAAAGTAGGGAGGCAGTTCTTC. Translated, it gives CASSPPSQGKVGRQFF.

The chain joins TRBV2 to TRBJ1-6; D ambiguous. This CDR3 region has 13 residues. Looked up from germline, CDR1 is SNHLY and CDR2 is FYNNEI. Trimming pared 7 bases from V and 4 bases from J, leaving 8 bases between. The CDR3 protein is CASTVLYNSPLHF. As DNA, the CDR3 is TGTGCCAGCACGGTGTTGTATAATTCACCCCTCCACTTT.

The chain recombines TRBV30 with TRBJ1-4, with D tentatively TRBD1 (5 bases). Germline CDR1 and CDR2: GTSNPN and SVGIG (reference sequence). The CDR3 is 12 amino acids. Trimming removed 5 bases from V and 7 bases from J, with 11 bases in between. CDR3 protein: CAWAAGSEKLFF. The CDR3, as DNA: TGTGCCTGGGCAGCAGGGAGTGAAAAACTGTTTTTT.

The chain joins TRBV7-9 to TRBJ1-3, with 8 bases identical to TRBD1. The length of the CDR3 is 18 residues. Per the germline V gene, CDR1 is SEHNR and CDR2 is FQNEAQ (reference sequence). V shed 3 bases, J shed 0 bases, and the junction held 10 bases outside the gene matches. The CDR3: CASSFGSTGDSSGNTIYF. CDR3 sequence (DNA): TGTGCCAGCAGCTTCGGTTCGACAGGGGATAGCTCTGGAAACACCATATATTTT.

The J gene is TRBJ1-5, the V gene TRBV7-9; TRBD1 might be the D (6 bases). The CDR3 contains 14 residues. With 2 bases removed from V and 2 bases from J, the gap between germline ends came to 7 bases. The V gene's germline CDR1 is SEHNR and CDR2 FQNEAQ (reference sequence). The CDR3 loop reads CASSLSGGNQPQHF. The CDR3 DNA reads as TGTGCCAGCAGCTTATCAGGGGGCAATCAGCCCCAGCATTTT.

The V and J genes are TRBV7-9 and TRBJ1-1, with 8 bases lining up with TRBD1. Trimming removed 7 bases from V and 0 bases from J; junction bases left unmatched: 4. This CDR3 has 14 residues. From germline, CDR1 is SEHNR and CDR2 FQNEAQ (reference sequence). As DNA, the CDR3 is TGTGCCAGCAACCGACAGGGGATGAACACTGAAGCTTTCTTT. This encodes CASNRQGMNTEAFF. Variable domain in full (rest from reference TRBV7-9 and TRBJ1-1): DTGVSQNPRHKITKRGQNVTFRCDPISEHNRLYWYRQTLGQGPEFLTYFQNEAQLEKSRLLSDRFSAERPKGSFSTLEIQRTEQGDSAMYLCASNRQGMNTEAFFGQGTRLTVV.

The chain employs TRBV20-1 and TRBJ2-7; D is unresolved. V lost 2 bases and J 6 bases, leaving 8 bases between the germline ends. Germline V gene data show CDR1 as DFQATT and CDR2 as SNEGSKA (reference sequence). The CDR3 is 11 residues long. The CDR3 loop is CSARWGGEQYF. CDR3 bases: TGCAGTGCTAGATGGGGTGGCGAGCAGTACTTC.

J is TRBJ2-5 and V is TRBV7-2, with TRBD2 matching over 9 bases. The germline CDR1 and CDR2 sequences are SGHTA and FQGNSA. The CDR3 is 17 residues long. The J segment lost 5 bases and the V segment lost 5 bases, leaving 15 bases of the junction unmatched. The CDR3 nucleotides read TGTGCCAGCAGCACCCGGCCGGGGTTAGCGGGGGTGGAGACCCAGTACTTC. Translation gives CASSTRPGLAGVETQYF.

The chain recombines TRBV13 with TRBJ2-1, with D possibly TRBD1 on 6 matching bases. This CDR3 spans 14 amino acids. Trimming pared 6 bases from V and 5 bases from J, leaving 14 bases between. Germline CDR1 PRHDT, CDR2 FYEKMQ (reference sequence). The CDR3 DNA reads TGTGCCAGCAGTTTCCGCAGGGGCGACAATGAGCAGTTCTTC. Protein sequence: CASSFRRGDNEQFF. The full variable domain, its missing parts supplied by reference TRBV13 and TRBJ2-1, is AAGVIQSPRHLIKEKRETATLKCYPIPRHDTVYWYQQGPGQDPQFLISFYEKMQSDKGSIPDRFSAQQFSDYHSELNMSSLELGDSALYFCASSFRRGDNEQFFGPGTRLTVL.

This chain connects TRBV7-8 to TRBJ2-2; 8 nucleotides align to TRBD2. Germline V lookup: CDR1 SGHVS, CDR2 FQNEAQ. CDR3 length equals 17 residues. V trimming: 3 bases; J trimming: 1 base; junction bases outside the gene matches: 7. CDR3 DNA sequence: TGTGCCAGCAGCTTCGGTCGGACTAGCTTGAACACCGGGGAGCTGTTTTTT. Translation gives CASSFGRTSLNTGELFF.

J is TRBJ1-5 and V is TRBV19, with D possibly matching TRBD1 (5 bases). Trimming took off 5 bases at V and 7 bases at J, with 12 bases between the two ends. This CDR3 region has 13 residues. Germline V lookup: CDR1 LNHDA, CDR2 SQIVND (reference sequence). CDR3 in amino acids: CASSSTVIQPQHF. The CDR3 DNA follows: TGTGCCAGTAGTTCGACAGTCATCCAGCCCCAGCATTTT.

This clone was counted once. The gene calls are TRBV30 and TRBJ2-1; D may be TRBD1 or TRBD2 (5 bases each). CDR3 length equals 15 residues. Germline CDR1 GTSNPN, CDR2 SVGIG (reference sequence). V dropped 0 bases and J dropped 8 bases, with 17 bases sitting between them. CDR3 bases: TGTGCCTGGAGTGTAGGGGCAGGGCGGGTAGATGAGCAGTTCTTC. Translating it yields CAWSVGAGRVDEQFF.

This chain connects TRBV19 to TRBJ2-5; a possible D gene is TRBD1 (5 bases). Germline CDR1 is LNHDA and CDR2 is SQIVND (reference sequence). V shed 1 base and J shed 2 bases, with 8 bases lying between them. This CDR3 is 14 amino acids long. The CDR3 is CASSIGRQQETQYF. In nucleotides, the CDR3 is TGTGCCAGTAGTATAGGGAGACAGCAAGAGACCCAGTACTTC.

The CDR3 nucleotides read TGTGCCAGCCGGGGGTTTGGCACCGGGGAGCTGTTTTTT. It specifies CASRGFGTGELFF. The V call is TRBV27, the J call TRBJ2-2; D possibly corresponds to TRBD2 (6 bases). V was cut by 8 bases and J by 4 bases, with 11 bases left in between. This CDR3 is 13 amino acids long. Germline V gene sequence: CDR1 MNHEY, CDR2 SMNVEV (reference sequence).

The J gene is TRBJ1-2, the V gene TRBV9; no reliable D call. In germline, CDR1 is SGDLS, CDR2 YYNGEE. Trimming removed 3 bases at V and 6 bases at J, with 15 bases between. The CDR3 is made up of 14 amino acids. CDR3 in DNA: TGTGCCAGCAGCGCCGGAGACGGAGGACATGGCTACACCTTC. Amino acid sequence: CASSAGDGGHGYTF.

J is TRBJ2-7 and V is TRBV5-1; the match to TRBD1 covers 7 bases. This CDR3 contains 14 residues. The germline gives CDR1 SGHRS, CDR2 YFSETQ. J was trimmed by 2 bases and V by 2 bases; bases with no gene match: 4. Here the CDR3 reads CASSLGGAAYEQYF. In DNA, the CDR3 is TGCGCCAGCAGCTTAGGGGGCGCCGCCTACGAGCAGTACTTC.

The J gene is TRBJ2-1, the V gene TRBV9; 9 nucleotides line up with TRBD2. V lost 3 bases and J lost 8; bases outside the gene matches: 15. The CDR3 has 17 amino acids. The germline V gene encodes CDR1 SGDLS and CDR2 YYNGEE. In DNA form, the CDR3 reads TGTGCCAGCAGCGCAGACCCACGCCAGCGGGGGGTCTATGAGCAGTTCTTC. Protein product: CASSADPRQRGVYEQFF.

The chain uses TRBV18 and TRBJ1-2; D is undetermined. The CDR3 extends over 15 amino acids. Germline CDR1 and CDR2: KGHSH and LQKENI. V lost 0 bases to trimming and J lost 1 base, with 9 bases between them. The CDR3 region has the DNA TGTGCCAGCTCACCACCGAGGGAGGGTAACTATGGCTACACCTTC. Translated, it gives CASSPPREGNYGYTF. Using reference TRBV18 and TRBJ1-2 for the parts outside the CDR3, the full variable domain is NAGVMQNPRHLVRRRGQEARLRCSPMKGHSHVYWYRQLPEEGLKFMVYLQKENIIDESGMPKERFSAEFPKEGPSILRIQQVVRGDSAAYFCASSPPREGNYGYTFGSGTRLTVV.

This chain links TRBV20-1 with TRBJ1-2; unclear D gene. Germline assignment: CDR1 DFQATT and CDR2 SNEGSKA (reference sequence). The V end lost 7 bases, the J end lost 4 bases, and 10 bases lay between the germline ends. The CDR3 runs 11 residues. CDR3 in DNA: TGCAGTGTAAGGCAGTCCTATGGCTACACCTTC. It yields the protein CSVRQSYGYTF.

The chain joins TRBV29-1 to TRBJ2-5; 8 bases map to TRBD1. V trimming: 8 bases; J trimming: 3 bases; junction bases outside the gene matches: 8. The CDR3 is made up of 13 amino acids. CDR1 and CDR2 (germline): SQVTM, ANQGSEA. The CDR3 loop reads CSYLRGREETQYF. For the CDR3, the DNA is TGCAGCTATCTCAGGGGGCGCGAAGAGACCCAGTACTTC.

This chain joins TRBV5-4 and TRBJ1-2; TRBD1 aligns across 7 bases. The CDR3 runs to 14 residues. Germline V gives CDR1 SGHNT, CDR2 YYREEE (reference sequence). V gave up 0 bases and J gave up 8 bases; unmatched junction bases: 7. CDR3 in amino acids: CASSLERQGGGYTF. The CDR3 coding sequence is TGTGCCAGCAGCTTGGAGAGACAGGGAGGAGGCTACACCTTC.

The chain has TRBV2 and TRBJ2-5; no clear D. V was pared by 2 bases and J by 3 bases, with 13 bases between. The germline V gene has CDR1 SNHLY and CDR2 FYNNEI. The CDR3 is 15 amino acids. CDR3: CASSERASGKETQYF. DNA of the CDR3: TGTGCCAGCAGTGAAAGGGCCTCCGGCAAAGAGACCCAGTACTTC.

DNA for the CDR3: TGTGCCAGCAGTTTTCGGCAGACAAGCACTGAAGCTTTCTTT. Protein sequence: CASSFRQTSTEAFF. The J gene is TRBJ1-1, the V gene TRBV28; D is ambiguous. The length of the CDR3 is 14 residues. Trimming stripped 3 bases from V and 4 bases from J, with 12 bases between. The germline V gene has CDR1 MDHEN and CDR2 SYDVKM.

About this clone itself: Other nucleotide sequences from this sample produce the same CDR3. The chain carries TRBV30 and TRBJ2-7; no definite D call. V was shortened by 0 bases and J by 3 bases, with 3 bases between the two germline ends. There are 11 residues in the CDR3. Per germline, CDR1 GTSNPN and CDR2 SVGIG (reference sequence). CDR3 amino acids: CAWSVSYEQYF. CDR3 DNA: TGTGCCTGGAGTGTAAGCTACGAGCAGTACTTC. Using reference TRBV30 and TRBJ2-7 for the parts outside the CDR3, the full variable domain is SQTIHQWPATLVQPVGSPLSLECTVEGTSNPNLYWYRQAAGRGLQLLFYSVGIGQISSEVPQNLSASRPQDRQFILSSKKLLLSDSGFYLCAWSVSYEQYFGPGTRLTVT.

V and J are TRBV4-3 and TRBJ2-5; 8 bases are a match to TRBD1. Germline CDR1 LGHNA, CDR2 YSLEER. The CDR3 sequence is 15 residues long. V trimming: 0 bases; J trimming: 5 bases; junction bases outside the gene matches: 5. The CDR3 is CASSQERTGWETQYF. The DNA for the CDR3 is TGCGCCAGCAGCCAAGAGAGGACAGGGTGGGAGACCCAGTACTTC.

The chain joins TRBV5-1 to TRBJ1-6; D unclear. CDR1 is SGHRS and CDR2 is YFSETQ in the germline V gene. Trimming removed 4 bases at V and 7 bases at J, with 18 bases between. The CDR3 contains 16 residues. The CDR3 sequence: CASSPRIRDPNSPLHF. The CDR3 DNA reads as TGCGCCAGCAGCCCACGGATCCGGGATCCGAATTCACCCCTCCACTTT.